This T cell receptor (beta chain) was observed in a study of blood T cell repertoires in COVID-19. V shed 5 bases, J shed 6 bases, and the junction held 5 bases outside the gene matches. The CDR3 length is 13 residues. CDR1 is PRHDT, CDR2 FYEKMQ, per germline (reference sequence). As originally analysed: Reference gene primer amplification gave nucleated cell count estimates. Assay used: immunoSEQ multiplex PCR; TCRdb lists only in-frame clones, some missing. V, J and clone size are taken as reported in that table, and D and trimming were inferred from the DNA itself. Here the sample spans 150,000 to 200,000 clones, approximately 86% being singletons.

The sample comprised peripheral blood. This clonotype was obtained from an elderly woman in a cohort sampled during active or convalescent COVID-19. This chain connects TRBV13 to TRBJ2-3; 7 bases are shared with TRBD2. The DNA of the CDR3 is TGTGCCAGCAGCCGCGGGGGACCGGATACGCAGTATTTT. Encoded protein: CASSRGGPDTQYF.